This TCR beta chain appears in the sequencing data of a study of radiation and T cells in renal cell carcinoma. Background on the study: Nephrectomy followed 15 Gy stereotactic body radiation by 4 weeks. Findings and limits, study-wide: From baseline, blood top tumor clonotypes peaked at 2 weeks post-radiation. No pretreatment tumor biopsies were available for baseline clonotypes.

Measured with immunoSEQ multiplex PCR; TCRdb has only the in-frame clones, and not every one. This sample carries approximately 140,000 clones, about nine tenths of them seen once, and the ten largest clones take about 4.3%. Time point of the sample: baseline pretreatment blood. Sample treatment: 15 Gy SBRT to primary tumor, nephrectomy 4 weeks later. The tumor was a clear cell renal cell carcinoma. The sample holds a few counts of this clone. Its antigen is unidentified. The V and J ends lost 4 bases and 2 bases respectively, with 12 bases between them. Germline loops: CDR1 SGHRS, CDR2 YFSETQ. The CDR3 has 14 amino acids.

The TCR sequence derives from a woman aged 65 to 85 with renal cell carcinoma. J is TRBJ1-1 and V is TRBV5-1; a weak D match, TRBD1 (6 bases). The material sequenced was blood, taken from a patient whose treatment included radiotherapy and nephrectomy. The CDR3 DNA reads TGCGCCAGCAGCCTACAGGGTTTCAACACTGAAGCTTTCTTT. The encoded protein is CASSLQGFNTEAFF. The full variable domain, with the rest looked up from reference TRBV5-1 and TRBJ1-1, is KAGVTQTPRYLIKTRGQQVTLSCSPISGHRSVSWYQQTPGQGLQFLFEYFSETQRNKGNFPGRFSGRQFSNSRSEMNVSTLELGDSALYLCASSLQGFNTEAFFGQGTRLTVV.